Detailed here is one TCR beta chain. What it binds is not known. The source of the sample is a study of shared clonotypes between healthy human individuals. As for the study in general: CD8 memory received one plate per donor, CD8 naive two, CD4 memory three and CD4 naive three.

Adults of Caucasian background living in Nashville, Tennessee made up all donors. Genomic DNA per cell subset filled all wells of several immunoSEQ plates. Sequencing was performed with immunoSEQ multiplex PCR; in TCRdb, only in-frame clones are kept and a portion is missing. The repertoire has 600,000 to 750,000 clones, 55% to 75% of them found once; the top ten carry 1.8%. Trimming took off 10 bases at V and 3 bases at J, with 16 bases between the two ends. The CDR3 totals 14 residues. The germline CDR1 and CDR2 sequences are MDHEN and SYDVKM. General observations from the study: Generally, naive subsets came out with larger estimated richness than memory subsets.

The sequence came from a woman aged 25-40 years in good health. The specimen was memory CD4+ T cells sorted from blood. Subset here: CD45RA-negative fraction. V and J are TRBV28 and TRBJ1-5; D perhaps matches TRBD1 (5 bases). The CDR3 protein is CATYPGHLNQPQHF. DNA for the CDR3: TGTGCCACCTACCCAGGACACCTCAATCAGCCCCAGCATTTT.